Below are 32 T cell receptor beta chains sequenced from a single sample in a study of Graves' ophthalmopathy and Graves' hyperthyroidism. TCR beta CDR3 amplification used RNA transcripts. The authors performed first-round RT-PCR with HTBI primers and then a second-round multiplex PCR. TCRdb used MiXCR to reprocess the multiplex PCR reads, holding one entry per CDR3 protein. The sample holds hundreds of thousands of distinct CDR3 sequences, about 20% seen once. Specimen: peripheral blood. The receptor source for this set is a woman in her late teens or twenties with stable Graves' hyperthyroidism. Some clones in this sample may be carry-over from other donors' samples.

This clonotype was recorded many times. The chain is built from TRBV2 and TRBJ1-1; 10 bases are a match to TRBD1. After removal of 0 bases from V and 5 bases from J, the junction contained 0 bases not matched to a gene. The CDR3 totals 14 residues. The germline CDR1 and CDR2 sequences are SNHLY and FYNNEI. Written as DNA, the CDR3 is TGTGCCAGCAGTGAAGCGGACAGGGGGACTGAAGCTTTCTTT. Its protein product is CASSEADRGTEAFF.

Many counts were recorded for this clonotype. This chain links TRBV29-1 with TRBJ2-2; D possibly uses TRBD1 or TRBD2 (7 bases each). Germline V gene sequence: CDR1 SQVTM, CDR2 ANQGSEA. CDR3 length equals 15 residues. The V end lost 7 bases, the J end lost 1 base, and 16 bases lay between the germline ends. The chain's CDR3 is CSGRGAGVNTGELFF. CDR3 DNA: TGCAGCGGCAGGGGGGCGGGAGTGAACACCGGGGAGCTGTTTTTT.

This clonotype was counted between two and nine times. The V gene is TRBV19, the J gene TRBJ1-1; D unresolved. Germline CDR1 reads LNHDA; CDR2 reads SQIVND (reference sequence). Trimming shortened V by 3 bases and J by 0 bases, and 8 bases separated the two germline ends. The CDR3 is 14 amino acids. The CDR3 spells CASSIGSMNTEAFF. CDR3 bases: TGTGCCAGTAGTATTGGCAGTATGAACACTGAAGCTTTCTTT. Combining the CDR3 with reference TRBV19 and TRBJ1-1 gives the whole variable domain DGGITQSPKYLFRKEGQNVTLSCEQNLNHDAMYWYRQDPGQGLRLIYYSQIVNDFQKGDIAEGYSVSREKKESFPLTVTSAQKNPTAFYLCASSIGSMNTEAFFGQGTRLTVV.

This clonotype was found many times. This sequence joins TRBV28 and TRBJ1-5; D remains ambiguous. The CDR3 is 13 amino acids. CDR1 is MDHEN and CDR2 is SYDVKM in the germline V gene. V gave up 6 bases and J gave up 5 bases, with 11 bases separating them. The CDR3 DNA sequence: TGTGCCAGCAGCCCTGGACCCCATCAGCCCCAGCATTTT. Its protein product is CASSPGPHQPQHF.

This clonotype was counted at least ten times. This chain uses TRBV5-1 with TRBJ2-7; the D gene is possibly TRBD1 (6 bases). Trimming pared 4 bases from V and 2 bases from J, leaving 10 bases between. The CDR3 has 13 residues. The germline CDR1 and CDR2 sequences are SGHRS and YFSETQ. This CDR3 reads CASSRSGAYEQYF. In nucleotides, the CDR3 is TGCGCCAGCAGCCGATCAGGGGCCTACGAGCAGTACTTC.

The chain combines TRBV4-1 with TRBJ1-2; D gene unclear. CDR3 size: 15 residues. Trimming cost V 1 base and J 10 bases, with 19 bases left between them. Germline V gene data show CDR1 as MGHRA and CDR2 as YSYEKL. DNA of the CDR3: TGCGCCAGCAGCCAAGCTCCTCCGAGACCGAAGGCCTACACCTTC. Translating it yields CASSQAPPRPKAYTF.

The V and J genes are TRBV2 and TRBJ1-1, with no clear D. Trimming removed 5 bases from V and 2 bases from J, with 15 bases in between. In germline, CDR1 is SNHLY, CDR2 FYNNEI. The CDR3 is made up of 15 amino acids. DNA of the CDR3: TGTGCCAGCAGTCTAGGAACCCATCGAAACACTGAAGCTTTCTTT. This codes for CASSLGTHRNTEAFF.

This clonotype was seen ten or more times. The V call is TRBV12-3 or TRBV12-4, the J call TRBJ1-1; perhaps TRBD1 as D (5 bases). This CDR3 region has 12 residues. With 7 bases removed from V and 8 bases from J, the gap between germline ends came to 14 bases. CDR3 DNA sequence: TGTGCCAGCACCCCCATGGAGGGGGAAGCTTTCTTT. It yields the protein CASTPMEGEAFF.

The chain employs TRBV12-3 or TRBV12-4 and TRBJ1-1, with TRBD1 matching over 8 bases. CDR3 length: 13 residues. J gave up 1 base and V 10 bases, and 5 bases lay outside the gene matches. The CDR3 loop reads CATAGQGNTEAFF. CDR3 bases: TGTGCCACCGCAGGACAGGGGAACACTGAAGCTTTCTTT.

CDR3 DNA: TGCGCCAGCAGCCTCCACCGGGACAGAGTCTACGAGCAGTACTTC. Its translation: CASSLHRDRVYEQYF. The rearrangement joins TRBV5-1 to TRBJ2-7; 7 bases agree with TRBD1. Germline-derived CDR1 and CDR2 are SGHRS and YFSETQ. This CDR3 has 15 residues. V shed 4 bases, J shed 3 bases, and the junction held 10 bases outside the gene matches.

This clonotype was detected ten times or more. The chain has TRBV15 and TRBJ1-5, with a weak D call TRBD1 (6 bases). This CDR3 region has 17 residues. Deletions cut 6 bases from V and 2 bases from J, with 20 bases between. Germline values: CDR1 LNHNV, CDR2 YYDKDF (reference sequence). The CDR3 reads CATRNREGGRGNQPQHF. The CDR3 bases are TGTGCCACCAGGAACCGGGAGGGGGGTCGGGGCAATCAGCCCCAGCATTTT.

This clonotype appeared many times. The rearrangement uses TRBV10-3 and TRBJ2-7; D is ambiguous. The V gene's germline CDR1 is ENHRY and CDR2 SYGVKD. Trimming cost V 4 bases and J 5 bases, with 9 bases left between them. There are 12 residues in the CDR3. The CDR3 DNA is TGTGCCATCAGTGGACGAAGTGACGAGCAGTACTTC. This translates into CAISGRSDEQYF.

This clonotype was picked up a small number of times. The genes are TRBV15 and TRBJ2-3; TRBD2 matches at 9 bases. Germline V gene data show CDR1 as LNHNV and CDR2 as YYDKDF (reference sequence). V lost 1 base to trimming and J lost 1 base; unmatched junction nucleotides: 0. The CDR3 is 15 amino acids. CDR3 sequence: CATSRVAGGTDTQYF. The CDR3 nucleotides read TGTGCCACCAGCAGAGTAGCGGGGGGCACAGATACGCAGTATTTT.

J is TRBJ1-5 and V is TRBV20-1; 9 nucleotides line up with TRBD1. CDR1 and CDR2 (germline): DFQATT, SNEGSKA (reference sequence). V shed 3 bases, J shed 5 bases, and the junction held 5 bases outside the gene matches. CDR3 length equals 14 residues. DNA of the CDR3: TGCAGTGCTAGTCCGGGACAGGGACATCAGCCCCAGCATTTT. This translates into CSASPGQGHQPQHF.

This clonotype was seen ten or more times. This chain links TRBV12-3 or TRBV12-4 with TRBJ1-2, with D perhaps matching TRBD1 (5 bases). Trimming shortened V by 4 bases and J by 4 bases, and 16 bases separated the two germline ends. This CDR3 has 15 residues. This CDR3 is CASSSPRGESYGYTF. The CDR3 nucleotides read TGTGCCAGCAGTTCCCCTCGGGGGGAGAGCTATGGCTACACCTTC.

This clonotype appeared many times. CDR3 bases: TGTGCCAGTAGTATAGTACAGGGGGCGTCTCCCCAGCATTTT. This gives the protein CASSIVQGASPQHF. The V call is TRBV19, the J call TRBJ1-5, with 9 bases aligning to TRBD1. This CDR3 is built from 14 residues. Germline V gives CDR1 LNHDA, CDR2 SQIVND (reference sequence). Trimming took 1 base from V and 10 from J; bases not matched to a gene: 5.

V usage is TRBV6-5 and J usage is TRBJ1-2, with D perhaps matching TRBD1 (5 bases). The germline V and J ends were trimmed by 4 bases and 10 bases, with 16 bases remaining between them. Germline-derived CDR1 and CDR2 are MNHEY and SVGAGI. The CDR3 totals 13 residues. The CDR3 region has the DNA TGTGCCAGCAGTTTCGGGGGGGTGGATGTCTACACCTTC. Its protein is CASSFGGVDVYTF.

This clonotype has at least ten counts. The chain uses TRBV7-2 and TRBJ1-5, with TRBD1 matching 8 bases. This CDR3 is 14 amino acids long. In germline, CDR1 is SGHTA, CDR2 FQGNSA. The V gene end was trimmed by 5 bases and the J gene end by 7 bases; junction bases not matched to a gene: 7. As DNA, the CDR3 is TGTGCCAGCAGCCAGGACAGGGTACAACAGCCCCAGCATTTT. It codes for CASSQDRVQQPQHF.

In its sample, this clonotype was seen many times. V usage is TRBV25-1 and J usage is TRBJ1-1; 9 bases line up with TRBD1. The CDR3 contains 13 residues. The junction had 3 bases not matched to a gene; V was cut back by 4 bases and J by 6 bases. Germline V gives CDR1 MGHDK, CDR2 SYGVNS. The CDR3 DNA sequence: TGTGCCAGCAGTGCCAGACAGGGGGCTGAAGCTTTCTTT. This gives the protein CASSARQGAEAFF. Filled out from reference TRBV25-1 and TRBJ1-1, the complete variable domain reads EADIYQTPRYLVIGTGKKITLECSQTMGHDKMYWYQQDPGMELHLIHYSYGVNSTEKGDLSSESTVSRIRTEHFPLTLESARPSHTSQYLCASSARQGAEAFFGQGTRLTVV.

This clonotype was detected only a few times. CDR3 sequence: CASSEIADYSNQPQHF. CDR3 coding DNA: TGTGCCAGCAGTGAAATAGCGGATTATAGCAATCAGCCCCAGCATTTT. V and J are TRBV6-1 and TRBJ1-5, with no clear D. Germline CDR1 and CDR2: MNHNS and SASEGT. V lost 2 bases, J lost 0 bases, and 11 bases lay in between. CDR3 length: 16 residues.

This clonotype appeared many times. The CDR3 DNA reads as TGTGCCAGTAGTATAGCGGGGGTGAACACCGGGGAGCTGTTTTTT. It is translated as CASSIAGVNTGELFF. The chain combines TRBV19 with TRBJ2-2, with a weak D call TRBD2 (6 bases). This CDR3 comprises 15 residues. The germline V gene encodes CDR1 LNHDA and CDR2 SQIVND (reference sequence). V lost 1 base and J 1 base, leaving 7 bases between the germline ends.

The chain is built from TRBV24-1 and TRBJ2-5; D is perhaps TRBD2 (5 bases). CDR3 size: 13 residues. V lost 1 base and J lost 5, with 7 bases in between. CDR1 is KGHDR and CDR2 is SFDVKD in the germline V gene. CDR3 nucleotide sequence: TGTGCCACCAGTGATTTCCGAGGGGAGACCCAGTACTTC. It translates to CATSDFRGETQYF.

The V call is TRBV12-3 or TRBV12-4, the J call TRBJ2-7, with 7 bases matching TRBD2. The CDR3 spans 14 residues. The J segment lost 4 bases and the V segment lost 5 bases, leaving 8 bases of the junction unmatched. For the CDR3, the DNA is TGTGCCAGCAGTCCTGGACTAGGACTTTACGAGCAGTACTTC. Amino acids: CASSPGLGLYEQYF.

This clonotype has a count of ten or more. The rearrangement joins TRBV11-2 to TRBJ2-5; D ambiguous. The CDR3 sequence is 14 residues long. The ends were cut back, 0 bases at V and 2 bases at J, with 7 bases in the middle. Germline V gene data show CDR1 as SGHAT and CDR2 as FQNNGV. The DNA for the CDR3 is TGTGCCAGCAGCTTAGACGGGTGGCAAGAGACCCAGTACTTC. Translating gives CASSLDGWQETQYF.

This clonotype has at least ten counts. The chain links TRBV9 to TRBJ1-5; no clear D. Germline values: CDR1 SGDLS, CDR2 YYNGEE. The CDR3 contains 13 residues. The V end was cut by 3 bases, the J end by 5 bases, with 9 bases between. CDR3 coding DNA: TGTGCCAGCAGCGCGGACGGGTATCAGCCCCAGCATTTT. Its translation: CASSADGYQPQHF.

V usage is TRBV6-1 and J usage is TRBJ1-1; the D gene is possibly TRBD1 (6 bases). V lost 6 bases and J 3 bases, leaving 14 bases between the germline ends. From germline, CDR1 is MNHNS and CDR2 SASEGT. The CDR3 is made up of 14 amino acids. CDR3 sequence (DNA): TGTGCCAGCAGGGTTCGTAGGGGGGACACTGAAGCTTTCTTT. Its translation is CASRVRRGDTEAFF.

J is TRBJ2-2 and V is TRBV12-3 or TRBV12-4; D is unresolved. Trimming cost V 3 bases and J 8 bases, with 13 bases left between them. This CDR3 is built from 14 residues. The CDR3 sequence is CASSFYRSSGELFF. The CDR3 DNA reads TGTGCCAGCAGTTTCTACAGATCATCTGGGGAGCTGTTTTTT.

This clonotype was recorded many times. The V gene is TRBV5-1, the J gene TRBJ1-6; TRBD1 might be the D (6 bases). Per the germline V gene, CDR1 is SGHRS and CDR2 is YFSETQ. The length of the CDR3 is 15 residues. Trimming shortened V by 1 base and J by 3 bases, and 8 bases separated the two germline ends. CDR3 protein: CASSLMTGYNSPLHF. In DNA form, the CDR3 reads TGCGCCAGCAGCTTGATGACAGGCTATAATTCACCCCTCCACTTT. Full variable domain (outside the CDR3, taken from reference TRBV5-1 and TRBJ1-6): KAGVTQTPRYLIKTRGQQVTLSCSPISGHRSVSWYQQTPGQGLQFLFEYFSETQRNKGNFPGRFSGRQFSNSRSEMNVSTLELGDSALYLCASSLMTGYNSPLHFGNGTRLTVT.

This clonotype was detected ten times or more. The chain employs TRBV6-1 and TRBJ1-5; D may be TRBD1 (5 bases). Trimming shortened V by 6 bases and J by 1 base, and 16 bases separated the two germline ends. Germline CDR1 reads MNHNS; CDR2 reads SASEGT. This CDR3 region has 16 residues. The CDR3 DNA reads TGTGCCAGCAGCCCCGGGGGTCGAGGGAGCAATCAGCCCCAGCATTTT. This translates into CASSPGGRGSNQPQHF.

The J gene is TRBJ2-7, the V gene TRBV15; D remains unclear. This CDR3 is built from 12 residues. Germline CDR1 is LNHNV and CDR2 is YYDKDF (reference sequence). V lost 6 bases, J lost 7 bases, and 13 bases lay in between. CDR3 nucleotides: TGTGCCACCAGTACCTCCGGTGGGGAGCAGTACTTC. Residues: CATSTSGGEQYF.

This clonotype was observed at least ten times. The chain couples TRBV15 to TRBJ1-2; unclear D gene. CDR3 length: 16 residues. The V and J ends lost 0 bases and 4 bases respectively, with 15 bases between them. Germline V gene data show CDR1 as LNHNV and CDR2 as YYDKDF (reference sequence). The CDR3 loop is CATSRDHFDASYGYTF. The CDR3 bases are TGTGCCACCAGCAGAGATCATTTTGATGCCAGCTATGGCTACACCTTC. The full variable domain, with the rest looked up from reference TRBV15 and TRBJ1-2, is DAMVIQNPRYQVTQFGKPVTLSCSQTLNHNVMYWYQQKSSQAPKLLFHYYDKDFNNEADTPDNFQSRRPNTSFCFLDIRSPGLGDTAMYLCATSRDHFDASYGYTFGSGTRLTVV.

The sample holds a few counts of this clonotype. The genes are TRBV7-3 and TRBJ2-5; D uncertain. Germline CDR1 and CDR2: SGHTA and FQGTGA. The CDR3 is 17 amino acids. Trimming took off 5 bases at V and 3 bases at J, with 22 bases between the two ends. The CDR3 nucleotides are TGTGCCAGCAGCCCAACCGGGTCCACATTGGGGAAAGAGACCCAGTACTTC. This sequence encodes CASSPTGSTLGKETQYF.